The rows below give T cell receptor beta chains drawn from one sample of a study of CD8 T cells in ankylosing spondylitis. TCRdb reprocessed the 5' RACE reads via MiXCR and lists one record per CDR3 protein. There are roughly 440,000 distinct CDR3 sequences in the sample; about 15% occur only once, and just over 1% lies in the top ten. What was sequenced was blood, either unsorted or a sorted T cell fraction (not recorded which). Receptor source: a male donor with ankylosing spondylitis. The CDR3 runs from the conserved cysteine through the conserved F or W. The D gene is left open where the match is weak. Clone size appears in some rows only: once, few, many, or a class for an expanded clone.

v_gene	j_gene	abundance	d_gene	CDR3nt	CDR3aa
TRBV18	TRBJ1-1	.	.	TGTGCCAGCTCCCCCCCCGAGCAGAAAGCTTTCTTT	CASSPPEQKAFF
TRBV6-1	TRBJ1-4	.	.	TGTGCCAGCAGCCGGACCCCGGATGAAAAACTGTTTTTT	CASSRTPDEKLFF
TRBV11-2	TRBJ2-1	.	.	TGTGCCAGCAGCCCCACGAGCTTGATAGCGGCTTACAATGAGCAGTTCTTC	CASSPTSLIAAYNEQFF
TRBV10-2	TRBJ2-2	few	TRBD1	TGCGCCAGCAACCCGGGACAGGGAAACACCGGGGAGCTGTTTTTT	CASNPGQGNTGELFF
TRBV12-3/TRBV12-4	TRBJ1-2	.	.	TGTGCCAGCAGTTTATGGGGGGTTGACTATGGCTACACCTTC	CASSLWGVDYGYTF
TRBV3-1	TRBJ1-2	.	TRBD1	TGTGCCAGCAGCCAAGCGGGACAGGGGGCTGGCTACACCTTC	CASSQAGQGAGYTF
TRBV3-1	TRBJ2-5	.	.	TGTGCCAGCAGCCAAGGGATCAGGTCGACCCAGTACTTC	CASSQGIRSTQYF
TRBV30	TRBJ1-4	.	.	TGTGCCTGGAGTGTATCCTCAACTAATGAAAAACTGTTTTTT	CAWSVSSTNEKLFF
TRBV6-5	TRBJ1-1	few	.	TGTGCCAGCAGTTACTACGGGATGAACACTGAAGCTTTCTTT	CASSYYGMNTEAFF
TRBV6-2/TRBV6-3	TRBJ2-1	many	.	TGTGCCAGCAGTCCTACATACCGGGGCCAGCGGAATGAGCAGTTCTTC	CASSPTYRGQRNEQFF
TRBV3-1	TRBJ2-3	.	.	TGTGCCAGCAGCCGAACCGGAGGGCGTGGCACAGATACGCAGTATTTT	CASSRTGGRGTDTQYF
TRBV20-1	TRBJ2-3	.	TRBD1	TGCAGTGCTAGAACGTACGGACAGGGAACGACAGATACGCAGTATTTT	CSARTYGQGTTDTQYF
TRBV5-5	TRBJ1-6	few	.	TGTGCCAGCAGCTTGAAAGGGGCCCCTTATGGTTTAGCCCTCCACTTT	CASSLKGAPYGLALHF
TRBV6-1	TRBJ2-1	few	TRBD2	TGTGCCAGCCGCCAGCGGGAAGGCGGTGAGCAGTTCTTC	CASRQREGGEQFF
TRBV29-1	TRBJ2-1	.	.	TGCAGCGTTGAACCTAGGGGGAACAATGAGCAGTTCTTC	CSVEPRGNNEQFF
TRBV11-2	TRBJ1-3	.	TRBD1	TGTGCCAGCAGCTTCAGTCGGGGGACAGGGGGTTCCTCTGGAAACACCATATATTTT	CASSFSRGTGGSSGNTIYF
TRBV11-3	TRBJ2-5	few	.	TGTGCCAGCAGCTTAGATCGAGGCTGGGAGACCCAGTACTTC	CASSLDRGWETQYF
TRBV6-2/TRBV6-3	TRBJ2-7	.	.	TGTGCCAGCAGTTACTCGAGGCAGGGTGTGACTATCGAGCAGTACTTC	CASSYSRQGVTIEQYF
TRBV2	TRBJ1-5	.	.	TGTGCCAGCAGTGAAGACAGCCTGAACCAGCCCCAGCATTTT	CASSEDSLNQPQHF
TRBV20-1	TRBJ2-7	.	.	TGCAGTGCCCCAAGGGGTGGGACTCTCTACGAGCAGTACTTC	CSAPRGGTLYEQYF
TRBV20-1	TRBJ1-1	few	.	TGCAGTGCTAGATCCCCGGGGTACACTGAAGCTTTCTTT	CSARSPGYTEAFF
TRBV12-3/TRBV12-4	TRBJ2-1	few	TRBD2	TGTGCCAGCAGTTTTGTTAGCGGGGGCTACAATGAGCAGTTCTTC	CASSFVSGGYNEQFF
TRBV20-1	TRBJ2-1	.	.	TGCAGTGCTAGAGGCCTGGGGGCGGGGGTATACAATGAGCAGTTCTTC	CSARGLGAGVYNEQFF
TRBV7-7	TRBJ1-1	.	.	TGTGCCAGCATCCACCCAAGGGGACCAAACACTGAAGCTTTCTTT	CASIHPRGPNTEAFF
TRBV19	TRBJ2-3	few	TRBD1	TGTGCCAGTAGTCAAGGTACAGGGGGAGATACGCAGTATTTT	CASSQGTGGDTQYF
TRBV7-8	TRBJ1-2	.	.	TGTGCCAGCAGGCCCCGCCCGGGACCCAAGGGAGGCTACACCTTC	CASRPRPGPKGGYTF
TRBV28	TRBJ2-3	.	TRBD1	TGTGCCAGCACTCTAGGGGGACAGGGTCGAGATACGCAGTATTTT	CASTLGGQGRDTQYF
TRBV2	TRBJ2-7	few	TRBD1	TGTGCCACAGAATCGGACAGGGGTCTCGAGCAGTACTTC	CATESDRGLEQYF
TRBV20-1	TRBJ2-1	.	TRBD2	TGCAGTGCTAGAGATAGCGGGAGGGCCTCCTACAATGAGCAGTTCTTC	CSARDSGRASYNEQFF
TRBV2	TRBJ1-4	few	TRBD1	TGTGCCAGCACCGACAGGGGCACTAATGAAAAACTGTTTTTT	CASTDRGTNEKLFF
TRBV12-3/TRBV12-4	TRBJ1-1	few	.	TGTGCCAGCAGTTTTAGGGACTACAGGCTAGTAGCTTTCTTT	CASSFRDYRLVAFF
TRBV9	TRBJ1-5	.	.	TGTGCCAGCAGCGTAGACGGTTATCAGCCCCAGCATTTT	CASSVDGYQPQHF
TRBV29-1	TRBJ1-1	few	.	TGCAGCGCAGCCCCGGACAGTAACACTGAAGCTTTCTTT	CSAAPDSNTEAFF
TRBV20-1	TRBJ1-3	many	.	TGCAGTGCTAGTATTGGGGTCGGAAACACCATATATTTT	CSASIGVGNTIYF
TRBV11-2	TRBJ2-6	many	.	TGTGCCAGCAGCTTAACCTTTAGACCGAGCTCTGGGGCCAACGTCCTGACTTTC	CASSLTFRPSSGANVLTF
TRBV29-1	TRBJ1-1	.	.	TGCAGCGTTGCCTTTACAGGTACTGAAGCTTTCTTT	CSVAFTGTEAFF
TRBV7-2	TRBJ2-6	once	TRBD2	TGTGCCAGCAGCGGAGGGAGGGCTACTGGGGCCAACGTCCTGACTTTC	CASSGGRATGANVLTF
TRBV28	TRBJ1-5	few	TRBD1	TGTGCCAGCTCCGCAGGGACAGGGGGAAGGAGGCATCAGCCCCAGCATTTT	CASSAGTGGRRHQPQHF
TRBV11-2	TRBJ2-1	.	.	TGTGCCAGCAGCTTAATGGCGCGCGATGAGCAGTTCTTC	CASSLMARDEQFF
TRBV20-1	TRBJ2-1	few	.	TGCAGTGCTAGAGACGGAGGGAGACCCCATGAGCAGTTCTTC	CSARDGGRPHEQFF
TRBV12-3/TRBV12-4	TRBJ2-7	few	.	TGTGCCAGCAGCGGGGCTGGCTACGAGCAGTACTTC	CASSGAGYEQYF
TRBV1	TRBJ2-1	.	.	TGCACCAGCAGCCAAGGGGACTCCAACGGAGAGCAGTTCTTC	CTSSQGDSNGEQFF
TRBV12-3/TRBV12-4	TRBJ2-2	.	.	TGTGCCAGCACCAGGGGTAGCGGCGCGAACACCGGGGAGCTGTTTTTT	CASTRGSGANTGELFF
TRBV10-3	TRBJ2-7	many	.	TGTGCCATCAAGGGGTTTACGGACTACGAGCAGTACTTC	CAIKGFTDYEQYF
TRBV6-1	TRBJ2-5	.	.	TGTGCCAGCAGTGAACGGGGTATAGCCGCCCAGTACTTC	CASSERGIAAQYF
TRBV12-3/TRBV12-4	TRBJ2-4	few	TRBD2	TGTGCCAGCAGTTTTAGCGGGGGGGCCATGGGGAAAAACATTCAGTACTTC	CASSFSGGAMGKNIQYF
TRBV10-3	TRBJ2-5	.	.	TGTGCCATCAGTGAGTCCGCAGCACAAGAGACCCAGTACTTC	CAISESAAQETQYF
TRBV6-6	TRBJ2-3	.	.	TGTGCCAACCCGCTAGCAGATACGCAGTATTTT	CANPLADTQYF
TRBV14	TRBJ2-4	few	.	TGTGCCAGCAGCCCTGGGACTTTAGCCAAAAACATTCAGTACTTC	CASSPGTLAKNIQYF
TRBV6-1	TRBJ2-1	.	.	TGTGCCAGCAGCAGGGGCGGGACGGTAAATGAGCAGTTCTTC	CASSRGGTVNEQFF
TRBV20-1	TRBJ2-3	.	.	TGCAGTGTTACTCTAAGGTGTGGCGGGGTTGTGACAGATACGCAGTATTTT	CSVTLRCGGVVTDTQYF
TRBV20-1	TRBJ2-1	.	.	TGCAGTGCTATGAATTTTGAGCAGTTCTTC	CSAMNFEQFF
TRBV5-1	TRBJ2-7	few	TRBD1	TGCGCCAGCAGTTTCATGGGACAGGGATCCCACGAGCAGTACTTC	CASSFMGQGSHEQYF
TRBV20-1	TRBJ2-7	.	.	TGCAGTGCTCCTGCGGGTCTGAACTACGAGCAGTACTTC	CSAPAGLNYEQYF
TRBV12-3/TRBV12-4	TRBJ2-7	many	TRBD2	TGTGCCAGCAGCTCGCGGGAGGGCCTCTACGAGCAGTACTTC	CASSSREGLYEQYF